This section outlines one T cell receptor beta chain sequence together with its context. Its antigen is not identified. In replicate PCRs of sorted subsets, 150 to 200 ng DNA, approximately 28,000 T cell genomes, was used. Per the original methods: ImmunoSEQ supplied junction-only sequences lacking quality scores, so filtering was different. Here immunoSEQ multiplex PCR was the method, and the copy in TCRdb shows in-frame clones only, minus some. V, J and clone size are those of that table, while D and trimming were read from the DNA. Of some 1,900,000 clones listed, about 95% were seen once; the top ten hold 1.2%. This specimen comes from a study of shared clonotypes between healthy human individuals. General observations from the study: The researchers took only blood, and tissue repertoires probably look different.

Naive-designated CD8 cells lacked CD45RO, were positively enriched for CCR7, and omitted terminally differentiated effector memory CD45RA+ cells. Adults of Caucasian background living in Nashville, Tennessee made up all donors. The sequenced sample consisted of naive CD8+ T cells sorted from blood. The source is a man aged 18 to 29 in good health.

CDR3 bases: TGTGCCAGCAGCCCTCTGGGGGCCACTGAAGCTTTCTTT. Its protein is CASSPLGATEAFF. The V call is TRBV9, the J call TRBJ1-1; tentative D call: TRBD1 (6 bases). The CDR3 extends over 13 amino acids. Trimming removed 4 bases at V and 4 bases at J, with 11 bases between. Germline CDR1 SGDLS, CDR2 YYNGEE.